Listed here are 28 T cell receptor beta chains from one sample, sequenced in a study of tumor-infiltrating lymphocytes in oesophageal squamous cell carcinoma. TCRdb ran MiXCR on the PCR reads and lists one entry per CDR3 protein. The sample shows approximately 3,000 distinct CDR3 sequences, roughly a sixth of them seen only once. The sequencing input was esophageal tumor tissue. Receptors originate from a male donor with esophageal squamous cell carcinoma.

This clonotype was detected many times. The chain has TRBV6-1 and TRBJ2-7, with D unclear. Trimming removed 4 bases from V and 7 bases from J, with 17 bases in between. CDR3 length equals 14 residues. Germline values: CDR1 MNHNS, CDR2 SASEGT. The CDR3 region is CASSGVRVFDEQYF. In DNA, the CDR3 is TGTGCCAGCAGTGGGGTCAGAGTTTTCGATGAGCAGTACTTC.

This clonotype showed up many times. This chain uses TRBV5-1 with TRBJ1-2, with 8 nucleotides matching TRBD1. The CDR3 spans 14 residues. V dropped 3 bases and J dropped 4; count of bases not matched to a gene: 5. Germline assignment: CDR1 SGHRS and CDR2 YFSETQ. In DNA form, the CDR3 reads TGCGCCAGCAGCTCACAAGGACAGGGCTATGGCTACACCTTC. It translates to CASSSQGQGYGYTF. Supplemented by reference TRBV5-1 and TRBJ1-2, the full variable domain reads KAGVTQTPRYLIKTRGQQVTLSCSPISGHRSVSWYQQTPGQGLQFLFEYFSETQRNKGNFPGRFSGRQFSNSRSEMNVSTLELGDSALYLCASSSQGQGYGYTFGSGTRLTVV.

In its sample, this clonotype was seen once. A much larger clone sits a single nucleotide away, making a read error possible. The chain recombines TRBV19 with TRBJ2-3; 11 bases fit TRBD2. Germline V gene data show CDR1 as LNHDA and CDR2 as SQIVND (reference sequence). V was clipped by 10 bases and J by 2 bases; unmatched bases: 2. CDR3 length: 13 amino acids. The CDR3 DNA reads as TGTGCCAATAGCGGGGGGGTCACAGATACGCAGTATTTT. Translating it yields CANSGGVTDTQYF.

This clonotype was seen a handful of times. An end of the junction differs from the germline gene, which may be a read error. The J gene is TRBJ1-2, the V gene TRBV2; D is undetermined. Germline assignment: CDR1 SNHLY and CDR2 FYNNEI. The CDR3 is made up of 13 amino acids. CDR3 in DNA: TGTGCCAGCAGCGACACGGGCGGCTCACCCCTCCACTTC. Translation gives CASSDTGGSPLHF.

For this clonotype: The conserved closing phenylalanine or tryptophan is absent in this CDR3, likely reflecting a read error. Because the CDR3's place on the DNA is in doubt, the DNA is left out and the CDR3 is given as listed by TCRdb. The V call is TRBV6-8, the J call TRBJ2-7. The germline gives CDR1 MNHGY, CDR2 SAAAGT. 16 amino acids form the CDR3, both terminal residues included. The CDR3 spells CASRMDLLNYGYTFGS.

The table lists this clonotype with many counts. This chain connects TRBV14 to TRBJ1-2, with D maybe TRBD1 (5 bases). CDR3 length: 15 residues. V gave up 1 base and J gave up 3 bases, with 12 bases separating them. CDR1 is SGHDN, CDR2 FVKESK, per germline. The CDR3 bases are TGTGCCAGCAGCCAAGCCTCAGGGAACTACTATGGCTACACCTTC. Its translation is CASSQASGNYYGYTF.

Of note for this clonotype: This is likely a read error, given that the CDR3 carries no conserved phenylalanine or tryptophan at its end. The DNA is left out, because the CDR3 cannot be placed on it with certainty; the CDR3 is given as TCRdb lists it. The chain links TRBV5-5 to TRBJ1-1. The CDR3 contains 20 residues when both ends are counted. Germline loops: CDR1 SGHKS, CDR2 YYEKEE (reference sequence). The CDR3 loop reads CASRLRTSGVSSPTSSTSGQ.

In its sample, this clonotype was seen many times. One end of the junction fails to match germline, which may point to a read error. CDR3 amino acids: CASSYVGNSPLHF. DNA for the CDR3: TGTGCCAGCAGTTACGTAGGCAATTCACCCCTCCACTTC. The rearrangement joins TRBV6-6 to TRBJ2-7; D is unclear. The CDR3 has 13 amino acids. Germline V lookup: CDR1 MNHNY, CDR2 SVGAGI (reference sequence).

Details on this clonotype: Lacking the conserved final phenylalanine or tryptophan, this CDR3 likely reflects a read error. It is unclear where the CDR3 begins or ends on the DNA, so no DNA is shown, and the CDR3 is as TCRdb lists it. This rearrangement joins TRBV19 to TRBJ2-7; the table names TRBD1, a call not compared with the DNA. The CDR3 adds up to 17 amino acids, both ends counted. Germline V gene lookup returns CDR1 LNHDA and CDR2 SQIVND (reference sequence). The CDR3 loop reads CASSTPGTGGLGYTFGS.

Ten or more counts support this clonotype. The chain couples TRBV6-1 to TRBJ2-7; 12 bases line up with TRBD2. Trimming took 6 bases from V and 0 from J; bases not matched to a gene: 9. Germline assignment: CDR1 MNHNS and CDR2 SASEGT. The CDR3 contains 17 residues. The CDR3 bases are TGTGCCAGCAGCCCAGGACTAGCGGGGCGACACTCCTACGAGCAGTACTTC. Residues: CASSPGLAGRHSYEQYF.

This clonotype was detected many times. This could be a read error, since a much larger clone is one nucleotide away. The chain couples TRBV7-2 to TRBJ2-1, with D possibly being TRBD2 (6 bases). Between the trimmed V and J ends, which lost 5 bases and 10 bases, there was a span of 21 bases. Germline values: CDR1 SGHTA, CDR2 FQGNSA. The CDR3 has 15 residues. The chain's CDR3 is CASSQNSGLHYEQFF. The CDR3 nucleotides are TGTGCCAGCAGCCAAAATTCGGGACTCCACTACGAGCAGTTCTTC.

Remarks on this clonotype: The final CDR3 position lacks the conserved phenylalanine or tryptophan, pointing to a likely read error. Because the CDR3's place on the DNA is in doubt, the DNA is left out and the CDR3 is given as listed by TCRdb. This chain links TRBV11-2 with TRBJ2-3; the table names TRBD2, a call not compared with the DNA. The CDR3 has 18 amino acids, counting both end residues. Per the germline V gene, CDR1 is SGHAT and CDR2 is FQNNGV. The CDR3 protein is CASSLGTISYNSPLHFGN.

In its sample, this clonotype is medium-sized. This chain connects TRBV6-1 to TRBJ2-1, with TRBD2 matching over 8 bases. The CDR3 has 13 amino acids. The V segment lost 6 bases and the J segment 10 bases; nucleotides outside the gene matches: 8. Per the germline V gene, CDR1 is MNHNS and CDR2 is SASEGT. This chain's CDR3 is CASRGAGGREQFF. The CDR3 DNA reads TGTGCCAGCAGGGGGGCGGGGGGTAGGGAGCAGTTCTTC.

This clonotype was detected many times. The chain links TRBV12-3 or TRBV12-4 to TRBJ2-2; 9 bases are shared with TRBD1. The CDR3 covers 17 residues. The V segment lost 3 bases and the J segment 6 bases; nucleotides outside the gene matches: 11. DNA of the CDR3: TGTGCCAGCAGTTTGGGCCCGGCGCGACAGGGGGCCGGGGAGCTGTTTTTT. This codes for CASSLGPARQGAGELFF.

This clonotype is labeled medium-sized. The junction and the germline gene differ at one end; a read error may be behind it. The chain joins TRBV11-2 to TRBJ1-6; tentatively, D is TRBD1 (5 bases). Germline V CDR1 and CDR2: SGHAT, FQNNGV. This CDR3 region has 16 residues. The CDR3 here is CASSLGTISYNSPLHF. The CDR3 DNA follows: TGTGCCAGCAGCTTAGGGACAATCTCCTATAATTCACCCCTCCACTTC. Drawing the rest from reference TRBV11-2 and TRBJ1-6, the complete variable domain is EAGVAQSPRYKIIEKRQSVAFWCNPISGHATLYWYQQILGQGPKLLIQFQNNGVVDDSQLPKDRFSAERLKGVDSTLKIQPAKLEDSAVYLCASSLGTISYNSPLHFGNGTRLTVT.

This clonotype was observed at least ten times. This rearrangement joins TRBV5-8 to TRBJ1-2; D uncertain. The length of the CDR3 is 16 residues. The V gene's germline CDR1 is SGHTS and CDR2 YDEGEE. V was cut by 2 bases and J by 2 bases, with 16 bases left in between. CDR3 sequence (DNA): TGTGCCAGCAGCTTCCCGGTGGGGAGTCGAAACTATGGCTACACCTTC. As protein: CASSFPVGSRNYGYTF.

This clonotype was detected many times. The rearrangement links TRBV18 to TRBJ1-2, with D hard to call. The germline CDR1 and CDR2 sequences are KGHSH and LQKENI. CDR3 length: 14 residues. Deletions cut 0 bases from V and 4 bases from J, with 9 bases between. The CDR3 bases are TGTGCCAGCTCACCACCATCGGCTCCCTATGGCTACACCTTC. This gives the protein CASSPPSAPYGYTF.

Points on this clonotype: Without the conserved terminal phenylalanine or tryptophan, this CDR3 likely stems from a read error. It is unclear where the CDR3 begins or ends on the DNA, so no DNA is shown, and the CDR3 is as TCRdb lists it. The rearrangement uses TRBV7-6 and TRBJ2-7; TRBD2, the D gene given by the table, was not confirmed from the DNA. Germline CDR1 is SGHVS and CDR2 is FNYEAQ. A total of 8 residues make up the CDR3, ends included. The CDR3: CASSRGRQ.

Only a few counts were recorded for this clonotype. V and J are TRBV27 and TRBJ2-1; 7 nucleotides match TRBD1. The assigned J gene may be wrong: the sequence end matches TRBJ2-7 better. Germline V lookup: CDR1 MNHEY, CDR2 SMNVEV (reference sequence). The CDR3 has 15 amino acids. CDR3 bases: TGTGCCAGCAGGAAGGACAGGCGTTTTTTGGGCGAGCAGTACTTC. Translated, it gives CASRKDRRFLGEQYF.

This clonotype was counted a few times. V usage is TRBV5-4 and J usage is TRBJ2-5; 8 positions agree with TRBD2. J lost 11 bases, V lost 5 bases, and 17 bases had no gene match. In germline, CDR1 is SGHNT, CDR2 YYREEE (reference sequence). This CDR3 is 15 amino acids long. The CDR3 sequence: CASSHTGGGYNEQYF. Here the CDR3 DNA reads TGTGCCAGCAGTCACACGGGGGGGGGTTACAATGAGCAGTACTTC.

The table lists this clonotype with many counts. The CDR3 protein is CASSKTGTRGYTF. CDR3 sequence (DNA): TGTGCCAGCAGTAAAACCGGGACGAGGGGCTACACCTTC. This chain connects TRBV6-1 to TRBJ1-2, with D perhaps TRBD1 (5 bases). With 5 bases removed from V and 8 bases from J, the gap between germline ends came to 15 bases. The germline V gene encodes CDR1 MNHNS and CDR2 SASEGT. The CDR3 runs 13 residues.

Concerning this clonotype: This could be a read error, since a much larger clone is one nucleotide away. The chain is built from TRBV19 and TRBJ1-1; D gene uncertain. The germline gives CDR1 LNHDA, CDR2 SQIVND (reference sequence). This CDR3 is 14 amino acids long. The CDR3, as DNA: TGTGCCAGTAGTATAGCACGCCTGAACACTAAAGCTTTCTTT. As protein: CASSIARLNTKAFF.

This clonotype showed up many times. The gene calls are TRBV5-4 and TRBJ2-2; 9 bases are a match to TRBD2. The V and J ends lost 5 bases and 0 bases, in that order; junction bases with no gene match: 2. CDR1 SGHNT and CDR2 YYREEE come from the germline V gene (reference sequence). There are 15 residues in the CDR3. Here the CDR3 reads CASRSSGANTGELFF. The CDR3 DNA reads as TGTGCCAGCAGGTCTAGCGGGGCGAACACCGGGGAGCTGTTTTTT.

The table lists this clonotype with many counts. The chain employs TRBV19 and TRBJ2-2, with D maybe TRBD2 (6 bases). Between the trimmed V and J ends, which lost 5 bases and 5 bases, there was a span of 15 bases. Germline V gene sequence: CDR1 LNHDA, CDR2 SQIVND (reference sequence). The CDR3 runs 15 residues. The CDR3 nucleotides read TGTGCCAGTAGTCCCCGGGTCGGAGGGACCGGGGAGCTGTTTTTT. Encoded protein: CASSPRVGGTGELFF.

A remark on this clonotype: No conserved phenylalanine or tryptophan is present at the end of the CDR3, so a read error is the likely explanation. Because the CDR3's place on the DNA is in doubt, the DNA is left out and the CDR3 is given as listed by TCRdb. This sequence joins TRBV6-1 and TRBJ2-1; TRBD2 is taken as the D call from the table, unchecked against the DNA. Looked up from germline, CDR1 is MNHNS and CDR2 is SASEGT. Counting both end residues, the CDR3 totals 16 amino acids. The CDR3 sequence is CASSERRALYGYTFGS.

This chain connects TRBV5-6 to TRBJ2-1; the D is unclear. Matching the DNA end better, TRBJ2-7 makes the J call doubtful. The CDR3 has 14 residues. Germline V CDR1 and CDR2: SGHDT, YYEEEE. The CDR3, as DNA: TGTGCCAGCAGCCAGGACCTCATCTACGACGAGCAGTACTTC. Translated, it gives CASSQDLIYDEQYF.

Ten or more counts support this clonotype. The chain is built from TRBV5-6 and TRBJ2-3; 8 bases match TRBD1. This CDR3 is built from 15 residues. The germline CDR1 and CDR2 sequences are SGHDT and YYEEEE. J was trimmed by 7 bases and V by 0 bases; bases with no gene match: 7. CDR3 protein: CASSLAETGVNTQYF. The CDR3 DNA is TGTGCCAGCAGCTTGGCCGAGACAGGGGTGAATACGCAGTATTTT.

This clonotype was recorded at least ten times. Here the CDR3 omits its conserved ending phenylalanine or tryptophan, so a read error is the likely source. No DNA is shown, since the ends of the CDR3 on it are uncertain; the CDR3 is the one TCRdb lists. V gene TRBV7-8 combines with J gene TRBJ2-3; the D call TRBD1 from the table was never checked on the DNA. The germline gives CDR1 SGHVS, CDR2 FQNEAQ. The CDR3 sequence runs 13 residues, both termini included. The CDR3 here is CASSVSGGQFFGP.